This T cell receptor (beta chain) derives from a study of cytomegalovirus exposure and HLA in healthy donors. Losses at the gene ends were 3 bases for V and 4 bases for J; bases not matched to a gene: 3. The CDR3 totals 14 residues. CDR1 is SGHRS, CDR2 YFSETQ, per germline. This PCR relied on a set of 60 Vbeta primers and 13 Jbeta primers. Profiled with immunoSEQ multiplex PCR; TCRdb holds only in-frame clones, not every one. Of under 200,000 clones detected, 81% appear once; the ten largest clones hold around 4%. The sample consisted of PBMCs. The gene calls are TRBV5-1 and TRBJ2-7; TRBD1 aligns across 11 bases. The TCR was taken from a man aged 50 to 59 in good health and CMV-seronegative. Here the CDR3 DNA reads TGCGCCAGCAGCTACCGGGACAGGGGGTACGAGCAGTACTTC. Its protein is CASSYRDRGYEQYF.